This T cell receptor (beta chain) was sequenced for a study of OX40 agonist ivuxolimab in advanced cancers. Sequencing was performed with immunoSEQ multiplex PCR; in TCRdb, only in-frame clones are kept and a portion is missing. The sample includes roughly 35,000 clones, 80% to 85% of them seen just once. The CDR3 is 14 residues long. Trimming took 4 bases from V and 7 from J, leaving 17 bases between them. CDR1 is SGHNT, CDR2 YYREEE, per germline (reference sequence). The J gene is TRBJ1-2, the V gene TRBV5-4, with TRBD1 as a possible D gene (6 bases). This TCR was sampled from an adult with an advanced solid tumor such as melanoma, head and neck, liver or kidney cancer. The sequencing here drew on CD4+ or CD8+ T cells sorted from blood, taken in a trial of the OX40 agonist ivuxolimab. CDR3 sequence (DNA): TGTGCCAGCAGCACACAGGGAAGGGGAGGTGGCTACACCTTC. It specifies CASSTQGRGGGYTF.